This T cell receptor (beta chain) stems from a study of vaccination and CD4 T cells after COVID-19. Overall study context: Post-COVID draws followed diagnosis by a median roughly 100 days (range 35 to 161). Study results and limitations: Convalescent patients had 304 of 307 vaccine-specific clones showing spike mono-reactivity. Clonotypes reactive to SARS-CoV-2 had a median that went up from approximately 21 to 40, but not significantly.

About this clonotype itself: Its antigen is still unknown. An end of the junction does not agree with germline; a read error may underlie this.

Germline V gene sequence: CDR1 MNHNS, CDR2 SASEGT. This CDR3 has 18 residues. One entry per CDR3 protein, called by TCRdb with MiXCR from the PCR reads. Altogether over 15,000 distinct CDR3 sequences are present, 66% being singletons, with the ten largest covering 1% to 1.3%. This chain joins TRBV6-1 and TRBJ2-5; D assignment may be TRBD1 or TRBD2 (5 bases each). This sample comprised CD4+ T cells from blood, obtained after SARS-CoV-2 vaccination. This clonotype was obtained from a human donor who had recovered from COVID-19. The CDR3 coding sequence is TGTGCCAGCAGTAAAGCTATAACAGCACTTCCCTGGGGGGAGACCCAGTACTTC. Protein product: CASSKAITALPWGETQYF.